This T cell receptor beta chain was recorded in a study of vaccination effects on CD4 cells after COVID-19. Broader study findings: There was marked clonal contraction among infection- and vaccine-induced clones late after vaccination. Within healthy vaccinees, only 1 of 255 vaccine-induced clones displayed cross-reactivity with common cold coronaviruses.

Sequencing used immunoSEQ multiplex PCR; TCRdb keeps in-frame clones, though not all of them. The sample has about 81,000 clones; around 74% are singletons. On this clone itself: The antigen remains unidentified.

Germline loops: CDR1 LNHNV, CDR2 YYDKDF (reference sequence). The CDR3 runs to 14 residues. With 1 base removed from V and 8 bases from J, the gap between germline ends came to 11 bases. Pools of viral peptides were used by the ViraFEST assay to expand antigen-specific CD4+ T cells ahead of sequencing. It was after roughly 11 days of culture that CD4+ T cells were isolated. Two-dose vaccination with either BNT162b2 or mRNA-1273 was given to the participants. People in the vaccine group had not been infected with SARS-CoV-2 before, and their nucleocapsid antibodies were negative. IL-2 medium supplanted half the medium on days 3 and 7.

The sample was CD4+ T cells from PBMCs cultured with HCoV-OC43 spike peptides, taken after COVID-19 vaccination. Subset meaning: HCoV-OC43 spike overlapping peptide pool stimulation. The chain employs TRBV15 and TRBJ1-4, with D tentatively TRBD1 (5 bases). This receptor was obtained from a human donor who received a COVID-19 vaccine. CDR3 DNA: TGTGCCACCAGCAGAGGGGGGACTGGGGAAAAACTGTTTTTT. Encoded protein: CATSRGGTGEKLFF.